These 21 T cell receptor beta chains originate from one sample sequenced in a study of Ad26.COV2.S vaccination and SARS-CoV-2 variants (dated by TCRdb to 2020 to 2022). The treatment or condition label on this specimen signifies: over 15 received Ad26.COV2.S at low or high dose, single or two shots; several received placebo; per-sample allocation not given. Repertoires of vaccine and placebo recipients were sequenced from samples collected on day 63 after the first injection. The library was generated by the immunoSEQ multiplex PCR assay. TCRdb stores this immuneACCESS table with in-frame sequences only. Part of the clones is absent; in the studies checked, under half of the shortfall reflects unresolved V genes, and no reason is known for the rest. For this sample the table gives 450,000 to 550,000 clones, of which 80% to 90% were detected only once. The ten largest clones take up 1.5% to 2% of the sample.

The sequenced sample was peripheral blood, obtained in a trial of Ad26.COV2.S vaccine versus placebo. These receptors were taken from a person aged 18-65 years who received the Ad26.COV2.S COVID-19 vaccine or a placebo.

The genes are TRBV4-2 and TRBJ1-2, with TRBD1 matching over 8 bases. This CDR3 is 13 amino acids long. V shed 6 bases, J shed 8 bases, and the junction held 8 bases outside the gene matches. Germline V gene lookup returns CDR1 LGHNA and CDR2 YNFKEQ. DNA of the CDR3: TGTGCCAGCAGTCGAGGACAGGGCGGGGGCTACACCTTC. Its protein product is CASSRGQGGGYTF.

The chain has TRBV7-2 and TRBJ2-1, with a weak D call TRBD1 (6 bases). Germline CDR1 and CDR2: SGHTA and FQGNSA. The CDR3 totals 13 residues. V gave up 4 bases and J gave up 6 bases, with 10 bases separating them. The CDR3 here is CASSYHRANEQFF. The DNA of the CDR3 is TGTGCCAGCAGCTATCACAGGGCCAATGAGCAGTTCTTC.

This chain links TRBV2 with TRBJ1-4, with TRBD1 as a possible D gene (5 bases). Looked up from germline, CDR1 is SNHLY and CDR2 is FYNNEI. V gave up 0 bases and J gave up 5 bases, with 10 bases separating them. CDR3 length: 15 residues. CDR3 protein: CASSEAGRLNEKLFF. The CDR3 DNA reads TGTGCCAGCAGTGAAGCGGGACGGTTGAATGAAAAACTGTTTTTT.

This chain links TRBV11-2 with TRBJ2-2; no definite D call. This CDR3 is 12 amino acids long. Trimming took 5 bases from V and 4 from J, leaving 5 bases between them. Germline V CDR1 and CDR2: SGHAT, FQNNGV. The CDR3 DNA reads TGTGCCAGCAGCCATGTCACCGGGGAGCTGTTTTTT. This sequence encodes CASSHVTGELFF.

This clone turned up a few times. The J gene is TRBJ2-7, the V gene TRBV2; 12 bases are a match to TRBD2. From germline, CDR1 is SNHLY and CDR2 FYNNEI. The V and J ends lost 4 bases and 5 bases, in that order; junction bases with no gene match: 0. This CDR3 spans 13 amino acids. CDR3 sequence: CASSGLAGDEQYF. CDR3 in DNA: TGTGCCAGCAGTGGACTAGCGGGAGACGAGCAGTACTTC.

Concerning this clone: The identical CDR3 is also encoded by other nucleotide sequences in the sample. The chain employs TRBV29-1 and TRBJ1-3; D is perhaps TRBD1 (5 bases). The CDR3 length is 13 residues. Trimming pared 2 bases from V and 2 bases from J, leaving 7 bases between. Germline CDR1 is SQVTM and CDR2 is ANQGSEA. The CDR3 DNA reads TGCAGCGTTGAAAGAGGGGCTGGAAACACCATATATTTT. This translates into CSVERGAGNTIYF.

This chain uses TRBV19 with TRBJ1-5; D is uncertain. Trimming pared 7 bases from V and 6 bases from J, leaving 13 bases between. This CDR3 contains 13 residues. Germline CDR1 LNHDA, CDR2 SQIVND (reference sequence). The CDR3 region has the DNA TGTGCCAGTACCCCGGCGGGGAGTCAGCCCCAGCATTTT. It is translated as CASTPAGSQPQHF.

This clone was observed a single time. Distinct nucleotide sequences in the sample also encode this CDR3. The chain carries TRBV5-5 and TRBJ2-7, with D uncertain. Looked up from germline, CDR1 is SGHKS and CDR2 is YYEKEE (reference sequence). V was pared by 0 bases and J by 5 bases, with 6 bases between. CDR3 length: 12 amino acids. The CDR3 DNA is TGTGCCAGCAGCTTGGACCGGCACGAGCAGTACTTC. It is translated as CASSLDRHEQYF.

This clone has a single count. CDR3 nucleotides: TGTGCCAGCAGTTGGCAGAGCGGGGAGCTGTTTTTT. Translation: CASSWQSGELFF. The chain links TRBV2 to TRBJ2-2; D is unclear. Trimming took off 5 bases at V and 7 bases at J, with 8 bases between the two ends. This CDR3 region has 12 residues. Germline CDR1 SNHLY, CDR2 FYNNEI.

The genes are TRBV13 and TRBJ1-1, with TRBD1 matching over 8 bases. CDR1 PRHDT and CDR2 FYEKMQ come from the germline V gene (reference sequence). Losses at the gene ends were 5 bases for V and 0 bases for J; bases not matched to a gene: 5. The CDR3 loop spans 15 amino acids. The chain's CDR3 is CASSKTGDLNTEAFF. The CDR3 nucleotides read TGTGCCAGCAGCAAGACAGGGGACCTGAACACTGAAGCTTTCTTT.

This rearrangement joins TRBV7-2 to TRBJ2-3; possibly TRBD2 for D (5 bases). V shed 6 bases and J shed 1 base, with 17 bases lying between them. The CDR3 runs 16 residues. Germline lookup yields CDR1 SGHTA and CDR2 FQGNSA. The CDR3 protein is CASRTSSGRGTDTQYF. CDR3 nucleotide sequence: TGTGCCAGCAGAACCTCGTCGGGGAGAGGCACAGATACGCAGTATTTT.

This clone was seen once. The genes are TRBV5-4 and TRBJ1-6, with unresolved D. The CDR3 has 15 amino acids. The germline CDR1 and CDR2 sequences are SGHNT and YYREEE (reference sequence). Deletions cut 0 bases from V and 14 bases from J, with 18 bases between. CDR3 region: CASSLEKTRGRALHF. For the CDR3, the DNA is TGTGCCAGCAGCTTGGAAAAGACACGTGGGAGGGCCCTCCACTTT.

This chain links TRBV7-9 with TRBJ2-1; 11 bases match TRBD2. This CDR3 comprises 15 residues. Trimming cost V 5 bases and J 8 bases; bases outside gene matches: 8. Germline values: CDR1 SEHNR, CDR2 FQNEAQ (reference sequence). The chain's CDR3 is CASSRTSGSSDEQFF. Here the CDR3 DNA reads TGTGCCAGCAGCCGAACTAGCGGGAGTTCCGATGAGCAGTTCTTC.

CDR3 sequence reads: CASSRSVNTEAFF. In nucleotides, the CDR3 is TGTGCCAGTAGTAGGTCGGTGAACACTGAAGCTTTCTTT. V and J are TRBV19 and TRBJ1-1; D is unclear. In germline, CDR1 is LNHDA, CDR2 SQIVND (reference sequence). The ends were cut back, 4 bases at V and 0 bases at J, with 6 bases in the middle. The CDR3 totals 13 residues.

The chain employs TRBV27 and TRBJ1-2; possible D gene TRBD1, 5 bases. Germline CDR1 and CDR2: MNHEY and SMNVEV (reference sequence). V lost 0 bases to trimming and J lost 7 bases, with 12 bases between them. The CDR3 has 14 residues. DNA for the CDR3: TGTGCCAGCAGTTTATCGGGGCCCGGACGTGGCTACACCTTC. Translating gives CASSLSGPGRGYTF.

J is TRBJ2-2 and V is TRBV9; unclear D gene. V lost 4 bases to trimming and J lost 7 bases, with 11 bases between them. In germline, CDR1 is SGDLS, CDR2 YYNGEE. The CDR3 is made up of 13 amino acids. CDR3 residues: CASSPAVGGELFF. DNA for the CDR3: TGTGCCAGCAGCCCCGCCGTGGGCGGGGAGCTGTTTTTT. The entire variable domain, with the rest obtained from reference TRBV9 and TRBJ2-2, is as follows: DSGVTQTPKHLITATGQRVTLRCSPRSGDLSVYWYQQSLDQGLQFLIQYYNGEERAKGNILERFSAQQFPDLHSELNLSSLELGDSALYFCASSPAVGGELFFGEGSRLTVL.

Details on this clone: The sample holds other DNA sequences that translate to the same CDR3. V gene TRBV6-2 or TRBV6-3 combines with J gene TRBJ1-2; D is possibly TRBD1 (5 bases). Germline lookup yields CDR1 MNHEY and CDR2 SVGEGT. The CDR3 length is 13 residues. V was pared by 6 bases and J by 3 bases, with 11 bases between. Here the CDR3 reads CASSPTGDYGYTF. The DNA of the CDR3 is TGTGCCAGCAGCCCAACAGGTGACTATGGCTACACCTTC.

The V and J genes are TRBV19 and TRBJ1-5; D perhaps matches TRBD1 (5 bases). The germline V gene encodes CDR1 LNHDA and CDR2 SQIVND (reference sequence). The CDR3 contains 16 residues. With 6 bases removed from V and 7 bases from J, the gap between germline ends came to 22 bases. CDR3 amino acids: CASSRREQGENQPQHF. For the CDR3, the DNA is TGTGCCAGTAGCAGGCGGGAGCAGGGAGAGAACCAGCCCCAGCATTTT. The full variable domain, with the rest looked up from reference TRBV19 and TRBJ1-5, is DGGITQSPKYLFRKEGQNVTLSCEQNLNHDAMYWYRQDPGQGLRLIYYSQIVNDFQKGDIAEGYSVSREKKESFPLTVTSAQKNPTAFYLCASSRREQGENQPQHFGDGTRLSIL.

This chain connects TRBV7-9 to TRBJ1-1; TRBD1 agrees at 7 bases. CDR1 SEHNR and CDR2 FQNEAQ come from the germline V gene (reference sequence). Unmatched junction bases numbered 5, after V lost 5 bases and J lost 5 bases. The CDR3 is made up of 13 amino acids. The CDR3 DNA reads TGTGCCAGCAGCCCTCCGGGACAGACTGAAGCTTTCTTT. It specifies CASSPPGQTEAFF.

This chain connects TRBV9 to TRBJ1-2; 11 bases fit TRBD1. The germline V gene encodes CDR1 SGDLS and CDR2 YYNGEE. The V gene end was trimmed by 0 bases and the J gene end by 11 bases; junction bases not matched to a gene: 3. This CDR3 has 13 amino acids. The chain's CDR3 is CASSVDGTGGYTF. For the CDR3, the DNA is TGTGCCAGCAGCGTAGATGGGACAGGGGGTTACACCTTC.

As DNA, the CDR3 is TGCGCCAGCAGCCTCGGCCCGACAGGGGCCAAGATTCAGTACTTC. Translation: CASSLGPTGAKIQYF. The rearrangement uses TRBV4-1 and TRBJ2-4, with 8 bases matching TRBD1. Germline V lookup: CDR1 MGHRA, CDR2 YSYEKL. CDR3 size: 15 residues. The trim removed 4 bases at V and 10 bases at J, leaving 12 bases unmatched.